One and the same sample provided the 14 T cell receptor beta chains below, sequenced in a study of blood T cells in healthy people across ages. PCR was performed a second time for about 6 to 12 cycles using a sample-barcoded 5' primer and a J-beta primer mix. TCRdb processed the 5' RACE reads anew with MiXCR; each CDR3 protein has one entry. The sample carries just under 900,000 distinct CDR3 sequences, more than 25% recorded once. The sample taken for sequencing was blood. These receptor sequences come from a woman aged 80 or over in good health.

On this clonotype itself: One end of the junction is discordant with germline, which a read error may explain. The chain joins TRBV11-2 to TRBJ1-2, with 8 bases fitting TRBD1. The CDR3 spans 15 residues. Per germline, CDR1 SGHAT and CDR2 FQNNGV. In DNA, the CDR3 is TGTGCCAGCAGCCCCTGGACAGGGACGGACTATGGCCACACCTTC. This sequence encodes CASSPWTGTDYGHTF.

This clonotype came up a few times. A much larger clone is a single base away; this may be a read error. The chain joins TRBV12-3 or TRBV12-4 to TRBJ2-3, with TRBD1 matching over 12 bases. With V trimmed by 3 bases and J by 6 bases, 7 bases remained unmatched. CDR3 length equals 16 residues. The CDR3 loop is CASSFVGQGARDTQYF. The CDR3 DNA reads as TGTGCCAGCAGTTTCGTGGGACAGGGGGCGCGGGATACGCAGTATTTT.

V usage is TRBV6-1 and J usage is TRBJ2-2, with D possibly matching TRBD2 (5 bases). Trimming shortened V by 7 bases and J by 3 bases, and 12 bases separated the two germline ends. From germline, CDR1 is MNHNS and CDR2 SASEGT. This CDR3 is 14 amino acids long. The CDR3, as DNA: TGTGCCAGCAACCAGCAGGACTACACCGGGGAGCTGTTTTTT. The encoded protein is CASNQQDYTGELFF.

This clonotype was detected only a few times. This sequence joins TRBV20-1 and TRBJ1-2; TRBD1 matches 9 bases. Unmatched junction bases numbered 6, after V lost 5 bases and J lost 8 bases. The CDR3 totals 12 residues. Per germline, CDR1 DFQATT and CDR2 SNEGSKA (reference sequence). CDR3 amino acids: CSARRQGGGYTF. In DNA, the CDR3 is TGCAGTGCTCGAAGACAGGGGGGCGGCTACACCTTC.

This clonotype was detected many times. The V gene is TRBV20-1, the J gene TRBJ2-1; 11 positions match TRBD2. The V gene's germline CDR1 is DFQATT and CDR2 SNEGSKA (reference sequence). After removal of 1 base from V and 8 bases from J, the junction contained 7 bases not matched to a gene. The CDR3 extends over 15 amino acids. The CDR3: CSARGPSGGIDEQFF. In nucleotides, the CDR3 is TGCAGTGCTAGAGGGCCTAGCGGGGGGATCGATGAGCAGTTCTTC.

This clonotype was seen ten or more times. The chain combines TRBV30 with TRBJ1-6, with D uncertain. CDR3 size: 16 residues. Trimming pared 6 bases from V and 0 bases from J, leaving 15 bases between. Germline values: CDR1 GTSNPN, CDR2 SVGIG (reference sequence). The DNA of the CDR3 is TGTGCCTGCATGGAGGAAGGGTACTCCTATAATTCACCCCTCCACTTT. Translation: CACMEEGYSYNSPLHF.

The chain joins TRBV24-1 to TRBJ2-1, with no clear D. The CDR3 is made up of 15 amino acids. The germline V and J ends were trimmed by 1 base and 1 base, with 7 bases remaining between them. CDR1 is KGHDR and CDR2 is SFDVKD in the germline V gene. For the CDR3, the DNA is TGTGCCACCAGTGATTTATCGAGGTCCTACAATGAGCAGTTCTTC. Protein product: CATSDLSRSYNEQFF.

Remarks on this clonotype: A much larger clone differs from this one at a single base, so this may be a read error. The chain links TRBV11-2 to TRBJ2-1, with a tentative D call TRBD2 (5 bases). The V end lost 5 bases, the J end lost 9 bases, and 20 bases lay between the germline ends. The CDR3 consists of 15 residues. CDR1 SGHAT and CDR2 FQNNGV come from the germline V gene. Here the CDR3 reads CASSHLTERTGEQFF. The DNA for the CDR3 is TGTGCCAGCAGCCACCTTACTGAGCGGACGGGTGAGCAGTTCTTC.

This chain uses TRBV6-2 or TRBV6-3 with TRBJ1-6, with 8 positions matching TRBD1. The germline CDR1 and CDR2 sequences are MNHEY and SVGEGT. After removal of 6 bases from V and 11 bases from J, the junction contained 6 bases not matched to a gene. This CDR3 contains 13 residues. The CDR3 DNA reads TGTGCCAGCAGCTCCGGACAGGGCGCACCCCTCCACTTT. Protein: CASSSGQGAPLHF.

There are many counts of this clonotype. DNA for the CDR3: TGCAGTGCTAGAGACCCTAGTGGCTACACCTTC. Protein: CSARDPSGYTF. The chain combines TRBV20-1 with TRBJ1-2; no definite D call. CDR1 and CDR2 (germline): DFQATT, SNEGSKA (reference sequence). There are 11 residues in the CDR3. The V end was cut by 0 bases, the J end by 7 bases, with 6 bases between.

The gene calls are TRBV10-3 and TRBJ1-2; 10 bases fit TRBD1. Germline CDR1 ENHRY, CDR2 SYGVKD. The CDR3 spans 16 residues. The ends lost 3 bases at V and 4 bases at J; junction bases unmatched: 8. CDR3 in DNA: TGTGCCATCAGTGAAGGACAGGGGGGGGCTAGCTATGGCTACACCTTC. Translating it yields CAISEGQGGASYGYTF.

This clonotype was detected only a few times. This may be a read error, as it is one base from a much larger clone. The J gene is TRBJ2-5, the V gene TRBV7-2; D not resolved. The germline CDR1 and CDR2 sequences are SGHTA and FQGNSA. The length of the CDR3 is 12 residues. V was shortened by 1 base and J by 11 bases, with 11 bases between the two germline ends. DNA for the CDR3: TGTGCCAGCAGCTTAGTCTCGGGCGCGCAGTACTTC. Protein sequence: CASSLVSGAQYF.

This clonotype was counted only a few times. The DNA of the CDR3 is TGCAGTGCTAGAGATGGAGCGGGGGGGTTCTATACTAGCACAGATACGCAGTATTTT. Protein product: CSARDGAGGFYTSTDTQYF. The J gene is TRBJ2-3, the V gene TRBV20-1, with TRBD2 identical over 10 bases. The CDR3 is made up of 19 amino acids. In germline, CDR1 is DFQATT, CDR2 SNEGSKA (reference sequence). After removal of 0 bases from V and 0 bases from J, the junction contained 12 bases not matched to a gene.

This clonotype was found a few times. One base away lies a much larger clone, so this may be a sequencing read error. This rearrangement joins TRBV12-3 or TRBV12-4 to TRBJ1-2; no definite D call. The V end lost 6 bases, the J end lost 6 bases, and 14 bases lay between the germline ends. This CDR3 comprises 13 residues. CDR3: CASSRTAGHGYTF. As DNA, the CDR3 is TGTGCCAGCAGCCGAACAGCCGGCCATGGCTACACCTTC.